The clone carrying this T cell receptor (beta chain) has a handful of counts. Its target is unknown. This sample stems from a study of blood T cells in healthy people across ages. CDR1 WSHSY and CDR2 SAAADI come from the germline V gene. V lost 5 bases and J lost 4, with 14 bases in between. The CDR3 is 14 amino acids. The authors ran a second PCR of roughly 6 to 12 cycles using a sample-barcoded 5' primer and a J-beta primer mix. In TCRdb, the 5' RACE reads were re-called with MiXCR into one record per CDR3 protein. Of just over 1 million distinct CDR3 sequences in the sample, more than 40% were seen once. General observations from the study: Fewer expanded clones and more diversity marked long-lived versus aged donors. Significant beta diversity loss was already apparent by age approximately 38, declining roughly linearly. Donor CMV infection status was unknown, possibly confounding age-related changes in expanded clonotypes.

The sequenced material came from blood. This chain uses TRBV10-2 with TRBJ1-2; maybe TRBD1 (5 bases). The receptor was isolated from a woman in her fifties or sixties in good health. CDR3 bases: TGCGCCAGCAGTACTCAGGGAAAAGGCTATGGCTACACCTTC. Protein sequence: CASSTQGKGYGYTF.